Sequencing of this TCR beta chain was carried out in a study of Graves' ophthalmopathy and Graves' hyperthyroidism. Trimming removed 1 base from V and 1 base from J, with 7 bases in between. Per germline, CDR1 LNHDA and CDR2 SQIVND (reference sequence). This CDR3 is 14 amino acids long. The sample holds many counts of this clonotype. Transcripts of RNA were the source for amplifying TCR beta CDR3 regions. HTBI primers were employed in first-round RT-PCR, then a second-round multiplex PCR followed. TCRdb passed the multiplex PCR reads through MiXCR, listing each CDR3 protein once. The data contain over 200,000 distinct CDR3 sequences, 25% to 35% of them seen just once; the ten biggest clones take up approximately 9%.

The chain employs TRBV19 and TRBJ1-1; D remains ambiguous. The origin of this receptor is a man aged 50 to 59 with Graves' ophthalmopathy. The sequenced material came from peripheral blood. The DNA for the CDR3 is TGTGCCAGTAGTATAGGCGTAGGGAACACTGAAGCTTTCTTT. As protein: CASSIGVGNTEAFF.